This passage covers 14 T cell receptor beta chains from one sample sequenced in a study of cytomegalovirus exposure and HLA in healthy donors. A multiplex PCR was run with 60 Vbeta primers and 13 Jbeta primers. Here immunoSEQ multiplex PCR was the method, and the copy in TCRdb shows in-frame clones only, minus some. The repertoire holds under 250,000 clones, 79% seen once, with 4.4% in the top ten. The material sequenced was PBMCs. The receptors derive from a woman aged 25-40 years in good health and CMV-seropositive.

The genes are TRBV2 and TRBJ2-6; 7 nucleotides agree with TRBD1. This CDR3 spans 16 amino acids. The germline V gene encodes CDR1 SNHLY and CDR2 FYNNEI. After removal of 6 bases from V and 0 bases from J, the junction contained 5 bases not matched to a gene. The CDR3 reads CASSPGQASGANVLTF. The CDR3 nucleotides read TGTGCCAGCAGCCCAGGACAGGCCTCTGGGGCCAACGTCCTGACTTTC.

This clone was counted many times. This rearrangement joins TRBV6-5 to TRBJ1-2; TRBD1 might be the D (5 bases). V lost 4 bases and J lost 4, with 16 bases in between. CDR1 is MNHEY, CDR2 SVGAGI, per germline. This CDR3 spans 15 amino acids. This CDR3 is CASSSPKGGTYGYTF. CDR3 nucleotides: TGTGCCAGCAGTTCCCCAAAAGGAGGGACCTATGGCTACACCTTC.

The gene calls are TRBV7-9 and TRBJ1-1; possible D gene TRBD1, 5 bases. V was trimmed by 8 bases and J by 8 bases, leaving 12 bases between them. CDR1 and CDR2 from the germline V gene are SEHNR and FQNEAQ (reference sequence). The CDR3 contains 11 residues. CDR3 region: CASAMTAEAFF. Here the CDR3 DNA reads TGTGCCAGCGCAATGACAGCGGAAGCTTTCTTT.

The rearrangement joins TRBV4-1 to TRBJ2-1; 7 bases are shared with TRBD1. The germline CDR1 and CDR2 sequences are MGHRA and YSYEKL. V was clipped by 3 bases and J by 7 bases; unmatched bases: 12. CDR3 length: 16 amino acids. For the CDR3, the DNA is TGCGCCAGCAGCCATCTCAAACAGGGGCGGGCGAATGAGCAGTTCTTC. It encodes CASSHLKQGRANEQFF.

This clone occurred once. The chain employs TRBV5-6 and TRBJ1-1; a possible D gene is TRBD1 (5 bases). The germline CDR1 and CDR2 sequences are SGHDT and YYEEEE. The CDR3 spans 14 residues. Trimming removed 3 bases from V and 1 base from J, with 10 bases in between. The DNA for the CDR3 is TGTGCCAGCAGCTGGGCGACAGCGAACACTGAAGCTTTCTTT. This codes for CASSWATANTEAFF. The complete variable domain, with remaining parts taken from reference TRBV5-6 and TRBJ1-1, reads DAGVTQSPTHLIKTRGQQVTLRCSPKSGHDTVSWYQQALGQGPQFIFQYYEEEERQRGNFPDRFSGHQFPNYSSELNVNALLLGDSALYLCASSWATANTEAFFGQGTRLTVV.

This clone was seen a few times. The chain is built from TRBV27 and TRBJ2-2, with D possibly being TRBD2 (5 bases). CDR1 is MNHEY, CDR2 SMNVEV, per germline (reference sequence). This CDR3 contains 12 residues. Trimming shortened V by 5 bases and J by 8 bases, and 9 bases separated the two germline ends. CDR3 bases: TGTGCCAGCAGTCCCGGGATAGGGGAGCTGTTTTTT. Translation gives CASSPGIGELFF.

The chain joins TRBV5-6 to TRBJ2-1; possible D gene TRBD1, 6 bases. CDR3 length: 15 amino acids. Deletions cut 4 bases from V and 1 base from J, with 12 bases between. Germline loops: CDR1 SGHDT, CDR2 YYEEEE. CDR3 region: CASSLGAESYNEQFF. In DNA, the CDR3 is TGTGCCAGCAGCCTGGGGGCAGAATCCTACAATGAGCAGTTCTTC.

CDR3 protein: CASSYSDDRVRSPLHF. The CDR3 region has the DNA TGTGCCAGCAGTTACTCTGACGACAGGGTCCGCTCACCCCTCCACTTT. The rearrangement links TRBV6-6 to TRBJ1-6; the match to TRBD1 covers 7 bases. The CDR3 has 16 amino acids. The germline V gene has CDR1 MNHNY and CDR2 SVGAGI (reference sequence). V was pared by 0 bases and J by 10 bases, with 9 bases of the junction left unmatched.

This clone was detected only a few times. V is TRBV6-5 and J is TRBJ1-5; perhaps TRBD1 as D (5 bases). The germline gives CDR1 MNHEY, CDR2 SVGAGI. The CDR3 contains 15 residues. The V and J ends lost 0 bases and 5 bases respectively, with 11 bases between them. The DNA for the CDR3 is TGTGCCAGCAGTTACTCGGGGCAGGGCGATCAGCCCCAGCATTTT. Residues: CASSYSGQGDQPQHF.

This rearrangement joins TRBV6-1 to TRBJ2-3, with 9 bases matching TRBD1. J gave up 5 bases and V 3 bases, and 21 bases lay outside the gene matches. Germline V gene data show CDR1 as MNHNS and CDR2 as SASEGT. CDR3 size: 20 residues. The CDR3 is CASSDWGQGLSLLSEDTQYF. The CDR3 nucleotides read TGTGCCAGCAGTGATTGGGGACAGGGCCTTTCCCTTTTGAGTGAAGATACGCAGTATTTT.

The chain carries TRBV7-6 and TRBJ2-6; 9 bases fit TRBD1. This CDR3 has 19 amino acids. V lost 1 base, J lost 4 bases, and 11 bases stayed unmatched. CDR1 SGHVS and CDR2 FNYEAQ come from the germline V gene. CDR3 coding DNA: TGTGCCAGCAGCTTAGGGGGTCCCGGGACAGGGTTCGGGGCCAACGTCCTGACTTTC. This sequence encodes CASSLGGPGTGFGANVLTF.

The chain uses TRBV7-2 and TRBJ2-3; 11 bases are shared with TRBD2. The CDR3 runs to 15 residues. From germline, CDR1 is SGHTA and CDR2 FQGNSA. Trimming cost V 5 bases and J 5 bases; bases outside gene matches: 6. CDR3 sequence (DNA): TGTGCCAGCAGCCTTACTAGCGGGAGCGGAGATACGCAGTATTTT. Its protein is CASSLTSGSGDTQYF.

The chain links TRBV27 to TRBJ2-1; tentatively, D is TRBD2 (5 bases). The CDR3 covers 16 residues. Between the trimmed V and J ends, which lost 0 bases and 6 bases, there was a span of 15 bases. Germline CDR1 and CDR2: MNHEY and SMNVEV (reference sequence). DNA for the CDR3: TGTGCCAGCAGTTTATCTCCTAGTGTTGGACTCAATGAGCAGTTCTTC. Amino acids: CASSLSPSVGLNEQFF.

The genes are TRBV2 and TRBJ2-5; D remains unclear. In germline, CDR1 is SNHLY, CDR2 FYNNEI. This CDR3 contains 14 residues. Trimming pared 4 bases from V and 1 base from J, leaving 10 bases between. The CDR3: CASSATWAQETQYF. In DNA, the CDR3 is TGTGCCAGCAGTGCAACGTGGGCCCAAGAGACCCAGTACTTC.